The 29 T cell receptor beta chains presented below share a single source sample, sequenced in a study of T cell responses to AZD1222 COVID-19 vaccine. Sequenced by immunoSEQ multiplex PCR; TCRdb stores in-frame clones only, minus some. The table includes about 140,000 clones, 80% to 95% detected once. The material was peripheral blood, obtained on day 0 of AZD1222 vaccination. Every receptor here comes from an adult in good health.

V usage is TRBV2 and J usage is TRBJ1-5; TRBD1 agrees at 12 bases. This CDR3 contains 14 residues. The germline V gene has CDR1 SNHLY and CDR2 FYNNEI. Trimming at V came to 6 bases and at J to 5 bases, leaving 2 bases not matched to a gene. This chain's CDR3 is CASSGTGGYQPQHF. DNA for the CDR3: TGTGCCAGCAGCGGGACAGGGGGCTATCAGCCCCAGCATTTT.

The rearrangement links TRBV28 to TRBJ2-7, with 12 bases matching TRBD2. The length of the CDR3 is 15 residues. Germline values: CDR1 MDHEN, CDR2 SYDVKM. The J segment lost 7 bases and the V segment lost 4 bases, leaving 8 bases of the junction unmatched. CDR3: CASSSTSGSGREQYF. The CDR3 DNA reads TGTGCCAGCAGTTCGACTAGCGGGAGCGGGCGGGAGCAGTACTTC. Filled out from reference TRBV28 and TRBJ2-7, the complete variable domain reads DVKVTQSSRYLVKRTGEKVFLECVQDMDHENMFWYRQDPGLGLRLIYFSYDVKMKEKGDIPEGYSVSREKKERFSLILESASTNQTSMYLCASSSTSGSGREQYFGPGTRLTVT.

This clone was found once. The chain is built from TRBV18 and TRBJ2-1; 9 nucleotides agree with TRBD1. The V gene's germline CDR1 is KGHSH and CDR2 LQKENI. This CDR3 region has 14 residues. V lost 0 bases to trimming and J lost 7 bases; unmatched junction nucleotides: 1. CDR3 amino acids: CASSPPGQGNEQFF. As DNA, the CDR3 is TGTGCCAGCTCACCACCGGGACAGGGAAATGAGCAGTTCTTC.

This rearrangement joins TRBV2 to TRBJ2-3, with TRBD1 matching 9 bases. The CDR3 is made up of 14 amino acids. V was pared by 6 bases and J by 2 bases, with 3 bases of the junction left unmatched. Germline-derived CDR1 and CDR2 are SNHLY and FYNNEI. CDR3 region: CASSRDRVTDTQYF. As DNA, the CDR3 is TGTGCCAGCAGCCGGGACAGGGTCACAGATACGCAGTATTTT.

The chain couples TRBV29-1 to TRBJ2-1; TRBD2 matches 13 bases. Germline V gene data show CDR1 as SQVTM and CDR2 as ANQGSEA. The CDR3 totals 14 residues. Germline trimming cut 3 bases from V and 8 bases from J; bases unmatched to any gene: 4. The CDR3 DNA follows: TGCAGCGTTGACGGACTAGCGGGAGAGGATGAGCAGTTCTTC. It translates to CSVDGLAGEDEQFF.

The rearrangement joins TRBV5-5 to TRBJ2-1, with D perhaps matching TRBD1 or TRBD2 (6 bases each). V lost 7 bases and J lost 8, with 19 bases in between. CDR1 is SGHKS and CDR2 is YYEKEE in the germline V gene (reference sequence). The CDR3 runs 14 residues. CDR3 loop: CASQGWQGGDEQFF. In DNA, the CDR3 is TGTGCCAGCCAGGGGTGGCAGGGCGGGGATGAGCAGTTCTTC. Full variable domain (missing parts from reference TRBV5-5 and TRBJ2-1): DAGVTQSPTHLIKTRGQQVTLRCSPISGHKSVSWYQQVLGQGPQFIFQYYEKEERGRGNFPDRFSARQFPNYSSELNVNALLLGDSALYLCASQGWQGGDEQFFGPGTRLTVL.

This rearrangement joins TRBV19 to TRBJ2-3, with unresolved D. V lost 4 bases and J lost 0, with 11 bases in between. This CDR3 is built from 15 residues. Germline V gene data show CDR1 as LNHDA and CDR2 as SQIVND (reference sequence). The CDR3 protein is CASSKDIASTDTQYF. The CDR3 DNA is TGTGCCAGTAGTAAAGACATCGCTAGCACAGATACGCAGTATTTT. The full variable domain, in which reference TRBV19 and TRBJ2-3 provide the parts outside the CDR3, is DGGITQSPKYLFRKEGQNVTLSCEQNLNHDAMYWYRQDPGQGLRLIYYSQIVNDFQKGDIAEGYSVSREKKESFPLTVTSAQKNPTAFYLCASSKDIASTDTQYFGPGTRLTVL.

The chain links TRBV28 to TRBJ2-1, with D perhaps matching TRBD2 (6 bases). Germline V gene sequence: CDR1 MDHEN, CDR2 SYDVKM. The CDR3 sequence is 16 residues long. V shed 4 bases and J shed 4 bases, with 17 bases lying between them. CDR3 loop: CASSSRSSGPYNEQFF. The CDR3 nucleotides read TGTGCCAGCAGTTCCCGGAGTAGCGGACCATACAATGAGCAGTTCTTC.

The gene calls are TRBV27 and TRBJ1-2, with 8 bases fitting TRBD1. The CDR3 is 15 residues long. V shed 5 bases, J shed 3 bases, and the junction held 8 bases outside the gene matches. Germline V CDR1 and CDR2: MNHEY, SMNVEV (reference sequence). CDR3 amino acids: CASSPRGQGDYGYTF. Written as DNA, the CDR3 is TGTGCCAGCAGTCCCCGAGGACAGGGAGACTATGGCTACACCTTC.

V and J are TRBV6-5 and TRBJ1-5; no reliable D call. V was trimmed by 6 bases and J by 2 bases, leaving 8 bases between them. Germline loops: CDR1 MNHEY, CDR2 SVGAGI. This CDR3 region has 13 residues. The CDR3 region is CASSPPGNQPQHF. In DNA form, the CDR3 reads TGTGCCAGCAGCCCCCCCGGCAATCAGCCCCAGCATTTT.

The V and J genes are TRBV4-2 and TRBJ1-4; 10 bases map to TRBD1. J was trimmed by 6 bases and V by 1 base; bases with no gene match: 5. The CDR3 spans 16 residues. The V gene's germline CDR1 is LGHNA and CDR2 YNFKEQ. CDR3 coding DNA: TGTGCCAGCAGCCAAGTCCTGACAGGGGGCGATGAAAAACTGTTTTTT. This codes for CASSQVLTGGDEKLFF.

As to this clone: Other DNA sequences within the sample encode an identical CDR3. The J gene is TRBJ2-7, the V gene TRBV7-2; D is unclear. The CDR3 runs 12 residues. V shed 5 bases and J shed 1 base, with 6 bases lying between them. In germline, CDR1 is SGHTA, CDR2 FQGNSA. This CDR3 reads CASSPTSYEQYF. CDR3 in DNA: TGTGCCAGCAGCCCCACTTCCTACGAGCAGTACTTC.

In DNA, the CDR3 is TGTGCCAGCAGCCCACCGGGGGCAGGGGGCAGCGATACGCAGTATTTT. Its protein is CASSPPGAGGSDTQYF. V usage is TRBV9 and J usage is TRBJ2-3; 8 bases are shared with TRBD1. Looked up from germline, CDR1 is SGDLS and CDR2 is YYNGEE. The J segment lost 6 bases and the V segment lost 4 bases, leaving 13 bases of the junction unmatched. This CDR3 spans 16 amino acids.

The genes are TRBV19 and TRBJ1-5, with TRBD1 as a possible D gene (6 bases). Germline V gives CDR1 LNHDA, CDR2 SQIVND (reference sequence). V lost 0 bases to trimming and J lost 9 bases, with 15 bases between them. The CDR3 spans 15 residues. The chain's CDR3 is CASSIDRGAGLPQHF. The CDR3 DNA is TGTGCCAGTAGTATAGATCGGGGGGCCGGTCTGCCCCAGCATTTT. Full variable domain (outside the CDR3, taken from reference TRBV19 and TRBJ1-5): DGGITQSPKYLFRKEGQNVTLSCEQNLNHDAMYWYRQDPGQGLRLIYYSQIVNDFQKGDIAEGYSVSREKKESFPLTVTSAQKNPTAFYLCASSIDRGAGLPQHFGDGTRLSIL.

The V and J genes are TRBV23-1 and TRBJ2-1; the match to TRBD1 covers 11 bases. TRBV23-1 is designated an ORF whose function remains uncertain. The CDR3 is 13 residues long. V dropped 8 bases and J dropped 8; count of bases not matched to a gene: 5. The CDR3 sequence is CASGTGGEDEQFF. The CDR3 region has the DNA TGCGCCAGCGGGACAGGGGGAGAGGATGAGCAGTTCTTC.

The V gene is TRBV7-2, the J gene TRBJ1-1, with D maybe TRBD1 (6 bases). Trimming stripped 4 bases from V and 11 bases from J, with 20 bases between. In germline, CDR1 is SGHTA, CDR2 FQGNSA. The CDR3 spans 14 residues. The CDR3 protein is CASSSRGGVWEAFF. In DNA, the CDR3 is TGTGCCAGCAGCTCCAGGGGTGGGGTATGGGAGGCTTTCTTT.

The rearrangement joins TRBV6-2 or TRBV6-3 to TRBJ2-7; D may be TRBD2 (6 bases). The CDR3 is 14 amino acids. V lost 2 bases to trimming and J lost 3 bases, with 11 bases between them. Germline CDR1 and CDR2: MNHEY and SVGEGT. The DNA for the CDR3 is TGTGCCAGCAGTTACGAGGAGGGTTACTACGAGCAGTACTTC. This translates into CASSYEEGYYEQYF.

The rearrangement links TRBV6-1 to TRBJ1-1, with D perhaps TRBD1 (5 bases). The germline V and J ends were trimmed by 1 base and 1 base, with 7 bases remaining between them. The CDR3 sequence is 14 residues long. Per germline, CDR1 MNHNS and CDR2 SASEGT. CDR3 in amino acids: CASSEVGQNTEAFF. CDR3 coding DNA: TGTGCCAGCAGTGAAGTTGGACAGAACACTGAAGCTTTCTTT.

This chain links TRBV5-5 with TRBJ1-5; D call uncertain. The germline CDR1 and CDR2 sequences are SGHKS and YYEKEE (reference sequence). The CDR3 covers 17 residues. V was clipped by 0 bases and J by 0 bases, with 13 bases between them. This chain's CDR3 is CASSLVAGSHSNQPQHF. The CDR3 region has the DNA TGTGCCAGCAGCTTGGTGGCGGGGAGCCATAGCAATCAGCCCCAGCATTTT.

This clone was seen a single time. V gene TRBV5-6 combines with J gene TRBJ1-2; the D gene is possibly TRBD1 (6 bases). The CDR3 length is 13 residues. Trimming cost V 4 bases and J 4 bases, with 11 bases left between them. The V gene's germline CDR1 is SGHDT and CDR2 YYEEEE. The CDR3 nucleotides are TGTGCCAGCAGCACAACAGGGTCCTATGGCTACACCTTC. Protein product: CASSTTGSYGYTF.

The CDR3 region is CASHESGRAPGELFF. The CDR3 DNA reads as TGTGCCAGCCATGAGAGCGGGAGGGCCCCCGGGGAGCTGTTTTTT. This sequence joins TRBV28 and TRBJ2-2, with 10 bases that match TRBD2. V dropped 8 bases and J dropped 6; count of bases not matched to a gene: 9. The CDR3 consists of 15 residues. Per the germline V gene, CDR1 is MDHEN and CDR2 is SYDVKM.

The genes are TRBV6-2 or TRBV6-3 and TRBJ1-2; D remains ambiguous. This CDR3 is 13 amino acids long. The ends were cut back, 4 bases at V and 5 bases at J, with 11 bases in the middle. In germline, CDR1 is MNHEY, CDR2 SVGEGT. Here the CDR3 DNA reads TGTGCCAGCAGTTTGTCTGGCTATTATGGCTACACCTTC. It translates to CASSLSGYYGYTF.

The chain uses TRBV3-1 (or the pseudogene TRBV3-2) and TRBJ1-6; TRBD1 matches at 10 bases. The CDR3 has 14 amino acids. Germline CDR1 reads LGHDT; CDR2 reads YNNKEL (reference sequence). With 6 bases clipped from V and 9 bases from J, the junction kept 5 bases outside the gene matches. Here the CDR3 reads CASRLTGGSSPLHF. CDR3 bases: TGTGCCAGCAGGTTGACAGGGGGCTCTTCACCCCTCCACTTT.

The CDR3 sequence: CASSQVTRGRQFF. CDR3 DNA sequence: TGTGCCAGCAGCCAAGTAACCCGGGGCCGGCAGTTCTTC. V usage is TRBV14 and J usage is TRBJ2-1; D tentatively fits TRBD1 or TRBD2 (5 bases each). Trimming left V 1 base short and J 12 bases short, with 13 bases between. The germline V gene encodes CDR1 SGHDN and CDR2 FVKESK. This CDR3 spans 13 amino acids. Combining the CDR3 with reference TRBV14 and TRBJ2-1 gives the whole variable domain EAGVTQFPSHSVIEKGQTVTLRCDPISGHDNLYWYRRVMGKEIKFLLHFVKESKQDESGMPNNRFLAERTGGTYSTLKVQPAELEDSGVYFCASSQVTRGRQFFGPGTRLTVL.

The chain links TRBV2 to TRBJ1-5, with D perhaps TRBD1 (5 bases). The germline gives CDR1 SNHLY, CDR2 FYNNEI. V shed 6 bases and J shed 5 bases, with 17 bases lying between them. The CDR3 runs 15 residues. The CDR3 coding sequence is TGTGCCAGCAGGACCGGGACTTGGGCTTATCAGCCCCAGCATTTT. This encodes CASRTGTWAYQPQHF.

The chain uses TRBV9 and TRBJ1-3, with D tentatively TRBD1 (5 bases). The CDR3 contains 15 residues. Looked up from germline, CDR1 is SGDLS and CDR2 is YYNGEE. V was clipped by 5 bases and J by 0 bases, with 12 bases between them. CDR3 sequence: CASRPEGYSGNTIYF. In DNA, the CDR3 is TGTGCCAGCAGACCCGAGGGGTACTCTGGAAACACCATATATTTT.

This sequence joins TRBV4-1 and TRBJ1-1; no clear D gene. V dropped 4 bases and J dropped 3 bases, with 12 bases sitting between them. The CDR3 runs 14 residues. From germline, CDR1 is MGHRA and CDR2 YSYEKL. The CDR3 nucleotides are TGCGCCAGCAGCCGAACCCCCTCGGACACTGAAGCTTTCTTT. This encodes CASSRTPSDTEAFF.

This rearrangement joins TRBV5-1 to TRBJ2-7; D perhaps matches TRBD1 (6 bases). V lost 2 bases to trimming and J lost 0 bases, with 9 bases between them. This CDR3 comprises 14 residues. CDR1 is SGHRS, CDR2 YFSETQ, per germline. The CDR3 DNA follows: TGCGCCAGCAGCTTAGGACAGCCCTCCTACGAGCAGTACTTC. Protein product: CASSLGQPSYEQYF.

The chain links TRBV7-2 to TRBJ1-1, with D perhaps matching TRBD1 (5 bases). Germline V CDR1 and CDR2: SGHTA, FQGNSA. Trimming took off 5 bases at V and 2 bases at J, with 18 bases between the two ends. CDR3 length equals 16 residues. The CDR3 DNA follows: TGTGCCAGCAGCCTCTCCGGGACGACGCCTAACACTGAAGCTTTCTTT. The encoded protein is CASSLSGTTPNTEAFF.